The present entry profiles one T cell receptor beta chain with its context. The data are from a study of blood T cell repertoires in COVID-19. In the study overall: The analysed material was cDNA or gDNA that came from T cells, B-cell-depleted T cells, or PBMCs.

The assay was immunoSEQ multiplex PCR, and TCRdb's table has in-frame clones only and misses some. The repertoire holds some 380,000 clones, with 70% to 90% as singletons. V lost 2 bases to trimming and J lost 1 base, with 11 bases between them. The CDR3 runs 14 residues. Looked up from germline, CDR1 is GTSNPN and CDR2 is SVGIG (reference sequence). Sequenced input: PBMCs or T cells enriched from blood (not recorded which). The clonotype originates from a woman aged 40 to 50 with acute COVID-19. The chain has TRBV30 and TRBJ1-1; D is uncertain. DNA of the CDR3: TGTGCCTGGAGTCACTTTACGGGGAACACTGAAGCTTTCTTT. Protein: CAWSHFTGNTEAFF.